What follows describes a single TCR beta chain. The antigen remains undetermined. A second PCR of about 7 to 11 cycles used a sample-barcoded 5' primer and a J-beta primer mix. Each TCR beta cDNA got a 12-nucleotide random molecular identifier. From the 5' RACE reads, TCRdb called clonotypes with MiXCR, one entry per CDR3 protein. The sample holds approximately 2,000,000 distinct CDR3 sequences, 30% to 40% seen once. Each donor was a healthy Caucasian individual from Russia, aged about 6 to 95. This entry is derived from a study of blood T cells in healthy people across ages. Findings and caveats of the study: There was a strong correlation between TCR beta diversity and naive T cell percentage. There were more naive CD4+ cells and higher diversity in long-lived donors than in aged donors.

Sample: blood. The receptor comes from a human donor in good health.

The CDR3 loop is CASRSRHPYNEQFF. CDR3 coding DNA: TGTGCCAGCCGATCCAGGCACCCCTACAATGAGCAGTTCTTC. The gene calls are TRBV6-1 and TRBJ2-1; the D is unclear. V shed 8 bases and J shed 2 bases, with 13 bases lying between them. This CDR3 spans 14 amino acids. The germline gives CDR1 MNHNS, CDR2 SASEGT.